These T cell receptor beta chains were read from a single sample in a study of T cells in Graves' hyperthyroidism and ophthalmopathy. One entry per CDR3 protein results from TCRdb running MiXCR on the multiplex PCR reads. In the table there are a few hundred thousand distinct CDR3 sequences, 15% to 18% of which are singletons. The sequenced material came from blood. These receptors all stem from a woman aged 25-40 years with Graves' hyperthyroidism. CDR3s include the opening cysteine and the closing phenylalanine or tryptophan. The D gene is left open where the match is weak. A row's size may be missing; if present it is once, few, many or a size class.

abundance	v_gene	j_gene	d_gene	CDR3aa	CDR3nt
NA	TRBV29-1	TRBJ1-1	NA	CSVEKVQGTEAFF	TGCAGCGTTGAAAAGGTGCAGGGCACTGAAGCTTTCTTT
NA	TRBV19	TRBJ2-7	TRBD2	CASSMVRQAGVSYEQYF	TGTGCCAGTAGTATGGTGCGCCAGGCGGGAGTATCCTACGAGCAGTACTTC
few	TRBV11-2	TRBJ2-2	NA	CASSLSWDSEITGELFF	TGTGCCAGCAGCTTAAGTTGGGACTCCGAAATCACCGGGGAGCTGTTTTTT
many	TRBV27	TRBJ1-1	NA	CASSFSGSNTEAFF	TGTGCCAGCAGTTTTTCAGGGTCGAACACTGAAGCTTTCTTT
NA	TRBV11-1	TRBJ2-1	TRBD1	CAIRDRGRNEQFF	TGTGCCATCCGGGACAGGGGGCGCAATGAGCAGTTCTTC
NA	TRBV20-1	TRBJ2-1	NA	CSAREAPGAYNEQFF	TGCAGTGCTAGAGAGGCTCCTGGGGCCTACAATGAGCAGTTCTTC
NA	TRBV7-9	TRBJ2-1	NA	CASSPPRGDYNEQFF	TGTGCCAGCAGCCCGCCCCGTGGAGACTACAATGAGCAGTTCTTC
NA	TRBV7-9	TRBJ1-4	NA	CASSLVGTVSTNEKLFF	TGTGCCAGCAGCTTAGTCGGGACGGTTTCAACTAATGAAAAACTGTTTTTT
many	TRBV7-8	TRBJ2-1	TRBD2	CASSSLREPHNEQFF	TGTGCCAGCAGCTCTCTGCGGGAGCCGCACAATGAGCAGTTCTTC
many	TRBV2	TRBJ1-1	NA	CASSVQVGTEAFF	TGTGCCAGCAGTGTTCAGGTGGGCACTGAAGCTTTCTTT
NA	TRBV20-1	TRBJ2-7	TRBD2	CSAQLAGDRIYEQYF	TGCAGTGCCCAACTAGCGGGAGATCGCATCTACGAGCAGTACTTC
few	TRBV2	TRBJ2-5	NA	CASRPYVQETQYF	TGTGCCAGCAGGCCCTATGTCCAAGAGACCCAGTACTTC
many	TRBV28	TRBJ1-1	TRBD1	CASSSDRGLSFEAFF	TGTGCCAGCAGTTCGGACAGGGGGCTTTCTTTTGAAGCTTTCTTT
many	TRBV12-3/TRBV12-4	TRBJ2-7	TRBD2	CASSLNSGSGISEQYF	TGTGCCAGCAGTTTGAATAGCGGGAGTGGGATCAGCGAGCAGTACTTC
few	TRBV7-9	TRBJ2-3	NA	CASVPSSTDTQYF	TGTGCCAGCGTGCCTAGCAGTACAGATACGCAGTATTTT
many	TRBV29-1	TRBJ2-2	TRBD1	CSARGTGGSQTGELFF	TGCAGCGCTAGGGGAACAGGGGGTTCCCAGACCGGGGAGCTGTTTTTT
NA	TRBV10-3	TRBJ2-7	TRBD1	CATQDIGQGFPNEQYF	TGTGCCACCCAAGACATCGGACAGGGATTTCCCAACGAGCAGTACTTC
many	TRBV28	TRBJ2-1	NA	CASMSNNEQFF	TGTGCCAGCATGTCAAACAATGAGCAGTTCTTC
few	TRBV5-6	TRBJ1-6	NA	CASSLDDRLSPLHF	TGTGCCAGCAGCTTGGACGACAGGCTTTCACCCCTCCACTTT
many	TRBV6-1	TRBJ2-7	TRBD2	CASSEPSGPYEQYF	TGTGCCAGCAGTGAACCTAGCGGGCCCTACGAGCAGTACTTC
NA	TRBV9	TRBJ2-3	TRBD1	CASSVVHGTGTDTQYF	TGTGCCAGCAGCGTAGTCCACGGGACAGGCACAGATACGCAGTATTTT
many	TRBV5-1	TRBJ1-4	NA	CASSLTAADEKLFF	TGCGCCAGCAGCTTGACAGCGGCGGATGAAAAACTGTTTTTT
many	TRBV7-2	TRBJ2-7	NA	CASSPRGLPSSYEQYF	TGTGCCAGCAGCCCCCGAGGGCTCCCTAGCTCCTACGAGCAGTACTTC
NA	TRBV13	TRBJ2-7	NA	CASSLRRISPYEQYF	TGTGCCAGCAGCTTACGCCGAATTAGCCCCTACGAGCAGTACTTC
many	TRBV5-1	TRBJ2-1	NA	CASSLRFALTDNEQFF	TGCGCCAGCAGCTTGCGATTTGCACTTACAGACAATGAGCAGTTCTTC
many	TRBV30	TRBJ2-3	TRBD2	CAWKIAGADTQYF	TGTGCCTGGAAAATAGCGGGAGCCGATACGCAGTATTTT
many	TRBV5-1	TRBJ1-2	NA	CASSLRARGYTF	TGCGCCAGCAGCCTAAGGGCACGGGGCTACACCTTC
few	TRBV5-1	TRBJ2-5	NA	CASSLGGEPRETQYF	TGCGCCAGCAGCTTGGGAGGGGAACCCAGAGAGACCCAGTACTTC
NA	TRBV11-2	TRBJ2-2	NA	CASSWIEVTGELFF	TGTGCCAGCAGCTGGATCGAGGTCACCGGGGAGCTGTTTTTT
many	TRBV30	TRBJ2-1	NA	CAWSLFYNEQFF	TGTGCCTGGAGTCTTTTCTACAATGAGCAGTTCTTC
many	TRBV28	TRBJ2-7	NA	CASNPSSTYEQYF	TGTGCCAGCAACCCCTCTAGCACCTACGAGCAGTACTTC
NA	TRBV6-4	TRBJ2-5	NA	CASSRRVRGQETQYF	TGTGCCAGCAGTCGCAGGGTTAGGGGCCAAGAGACCCAGTACTTC
many	TRBV20-1	TRBJ2-7	TRBD2	CSARETSGRSSYEQYF	TGCAGTGCTAGAGAGACCAGCGGGAGGTCTTCCTACGAGCAGTACTTC
many	TRBV27	TRBJ2-1	TRBD1	CASSLIGTGDYNEQFF	TGTGCCAGCAGTTTAATTGGGACAGGGGACTACAATGAGCAGTTCTTC
many	TRBV28	TRBJ2-2	NA	CASSPSGGAHGGELFF	TGTGCCAGCAGTCCGTCTGGGGGGGCGCATGGCGGGGAGCTGTTTTTT
many	TRBV18	TRBJ2-1	NA	CASSPGGRAEQFF	TGTGCCAGCTCACCAGGGGGGCGGGCTGAGCAGTTCTTC
NA	TRBV20-1	TRBJ2-7	TRBD1	CSARSPGTGDEQYF	TGCAGTGCTAGATCACCCGGGACAGGGGACGAGCAGTACTTC
many	TRBV12-3/TRBV12-4	TRBJ1-5	NA	CASSPRGSQPQHF	TGTGCCAGCAGCCCAAGGGGGAGCCAGCCCCAGCATTTT
NA	TRBV7-9	TRBJ2-5	TRBD1	CASSLGPQRSVGQGTSQYF	TGTGCCAGCAGCTTAGGTCCTCAAAGATCGGTTGGACAGGGGACGTCCCAGTACTTC
many	TRBV27	TRBJ2-1	TRBD1	CASRGPGTAYNEQFF	TGTGCCAGCAGGGGACCCGGGACAGCGTACAATGAGCAGTTCTTC
NA	TRBV27	TRBJ1-5	NA	CASSFRTGSQPQHF	TGTGCCAGCAGTTTCAGGACCGGGAGTCAGCCCCAGCATTTT
many	TRBV6-1	TRBJ1-4	NA	CASSSPDSLNSEWEKLFF	TGTGCCAGCAGTTCCCCCGACAGCTTAAACTCGGAATGGGAAAAACTGTTTTTT
many	TRBV5-1	TRBJ2-4	NA	CASSLLAGRAKNIQYF	TGCGCCAGCAGCCTGTTGGCAGGACGAGCCAAAAACATTCAGTACTTC
many	TRBV12-3/TRBV12-4	TRBJ1-2	NA	CASSLTISNYGYTF	TGTGCCAGCAGTTTGACAATCTCTAACTATGGCTACACCTTC
many	TRBV10-3	TRBJ2-7	NA	CAISGSGYPYEQYF	TGTGCCATCAGTGGCTCAGGGTACCCATACGAGCAGTACTTC
many	TRBV20-1	TRBJ2-3	TRBD1	CSAKRQGVTDTQYF	TGCAGTGCCAAACGACAGGGGGTCACAGATACGCAGTATTTT
many	TRBV13	TRBJ2-3	TRBD2	CASSSRTSGRLADTQYF	TGTGCCAGCAGCTCCAGGACTAGCGGGAGGTTGGCAGATACGCAGTATTTT